The T cell receptor (beta chain) described here comes from a study of OX40 agonist ivuxolimab in advanced cancers. Overall study findings and caveats: Expanded clones belonging to CD8+ T cells outnumbered, on average, those of CD4+.

Samples of blood were obtained at baseline, on cycle 4 day 1, and on cycle 7 day 1. Details on this clone: The antigen is undetermined.

The table came from immunoSEQ multiplex PCR; TCRdb's copy has only in-frame clones and leaves some out. The sample holds about 45,000 clones; 75% to 90% are singletons and the top ten take approximately 5.1%. Germline CDR1 MNHEY, CDR2 SVGAGI. This CDR3 is 15 amino acids long. J lost 7 bases, V lost 4 bases, and 6 bases had no gene match. The TCR comes from an adult with an advanced solid tumor such as melanoma, head and neck, liver or kidney cancer. The sequencing here drew on CD4+ or CD8+ T cells sorted from blood, taken in a trial of the OX40 agonist ivuxolimab. The V and J genes are TRBV6-5 and TRBJ2-1; 11 bases fit TRBD1. The CDR3: CASSSDRGRWNEQFF. CDR3 in DNA: TGTGCCAGCAGTTCGGACAGGGGGCGATGGAATGAGCAGTTCTTC.